Listed below are T cell receptor beta chains from one sample, sequenced in a study of graft-versus-host responses after intestinal transplantation. Some clones are missing from TCRdb's copy, which holds only in-frame ones; the method was immunoSEQ multiplex PCR. The data show tens of thousands of clones, about 87% seen once. The sequencing used PBMCs, collected 26 days after transplant. The receptors were gathered from a human patient who received an intestinal transplant, so some T cells may come from the graft donor. CDR3s include the opening cysteine and the closing phenylalanine or tryptophan. The order of the fields is clone size, J gene, V gene, D gene, CDR3 protein, CDR3 DNA. A D gene is named only where the DNA matches it firmly. Clone sizes are given selectively: once, few, many, or a class where the clone is expanded.

>NA|TRBJ2-1|TRBV7-6|TRBD1
CASSWTGGGELPTEQFF
TGTGCCAGCAGCTGGACAGGGGGCGGGGAGTTACCCACTGAGCAGTTCTTC
>NA|TRBJ1-1|TRBV29-1|NA
CSVERRQNTEAFF
TGCAGCGTTGAGCGGCGGCAGAACACTGAAGCTTTCTTT
>NA|TRBJ2-3|TRBV2|TRBD2
CASKLAGGTDTQYF
TGTGCCAGCAAGCTAGCGGGGGGAACAGATACGCAGTATTTT
>few|TRBJ1-5|TRBV19|NA
CASTDYQGSNQPQHF
TGTGCCAGTACTGACTACCAGGGGAGCAATCAGCCCCAGCATTTT
>NA|TRBJ2-1|TRBV7-2|TRBD2
CASSSGDYNEQFF
TGTGCCAGCAGCAGCGGGGACTACAATGAGCAGTTCTTC
>NA|TRBJ2-3|TRBV14|TRBD2
CASSHRGLAGTIRDTQYF
TGTGCCAGCAGCCACAGAGGGCTAGCGGGGACCATCAGGGATACGCAGTATTTT
>NA|TRBJ1-6|TRBV6-5|NA
CASGMRGGNSPLHF
TGTGCCAGCGGAATGAGGGGGGGCAATTCACCCCTCCACTTT
>NA|TRBJ2-3|TRBV9|NA
CASSELGATSTDTQYF
TGTGCCAGCAGCGAATTAGGGGCGACTAGCACAGATACGCAGTATTTT
>NA|TRBJ2-3|TRBV7-9|TRBD2
CASSSMTSLTDTQYF
TGTGCCAGCAGCTCGATGACTAGCCTCACAGATACGCAGTATTTT
>once|TRBJ2-1|TRBV6-5|TRBD2
CTSSPPSGGGDEQFF
TGTACCAGCAGTCCCCCTAGCGGGGGTGGGGATGAGCAGTTCTTC
>NA|TRBJ2-4|TRBV4-2|TRBD1
CASSQEEGAGNIQYF
TGTGCCAGCAGCCAAGAAGAGGGGGCGGGAAACATTCAGTACTTC
>NA|TRBJ2-5|TRBV11-3|NA
CASSSRLPQETQYF
TGTGCCAGCAGTTCGAGACTCCCCCAAGAGACCCAGTACTTC
>NA|TRBJ2-7|TRBV6-1|TRBD1
CASGQDREGEQYF
TGTGCCAGCGGCCAGGACAGGGAAGGCGAGCAGTACTTC
>NA|TRBJ1-3|TRBV4-1|NA
CASSQDPQGNGNTIYF
TGCGCCAGCAGCCAAGATCCCCAGGGGAATGGAAACACCATATATTTT